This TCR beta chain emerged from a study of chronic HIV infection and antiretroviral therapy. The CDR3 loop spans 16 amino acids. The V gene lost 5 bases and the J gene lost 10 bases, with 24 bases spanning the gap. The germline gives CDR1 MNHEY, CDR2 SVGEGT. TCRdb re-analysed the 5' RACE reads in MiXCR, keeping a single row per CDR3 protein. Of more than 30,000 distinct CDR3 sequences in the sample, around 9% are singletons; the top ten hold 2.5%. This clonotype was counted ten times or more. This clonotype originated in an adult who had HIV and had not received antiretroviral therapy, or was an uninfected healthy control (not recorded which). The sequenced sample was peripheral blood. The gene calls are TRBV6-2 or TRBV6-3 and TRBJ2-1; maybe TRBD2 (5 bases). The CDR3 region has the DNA TGTGCCAGCAGTCCCACCAGAGGGAGAATAACGGGCGAGCAGTTCTTC. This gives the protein CASSPTRGRITGEQFF.